The 22 T cell receptor beta chains listed next were all sequenced from one sample in a study of T-cell memory formation after mild COVID-19. MiXCR was run by TCRdb on the 5' RACE reads, yielding one entry per CDR3 protein. The sample comprises roughly 550,000 distinct CDR3 sequences, around 21% of which are singletons, and around 12% rests with the top ten. Specimen: PBMCs or a T cell subset sorted from them (not recorded which). These TCRs come from an adult woman who had mild COVID-19 (a few samples of this study predate the infection). Cell type and time point are not known.

V and J are TRBV7-2 and TRBJ2-5, with TRBD1 matching over 9 bases. Germline V CDR1 and CDR2: SGHTA, FQGNSA. Trimming at V came to 5 bases and at J to 5 bases, leaving 9 bases not matched to a gene. The CDR3 has 15 amino acids. The CDR3 nucleotides are TGTGCCAGCAGCATAAACAGGGGGCTACGGGAGACCCAGTACTTC. Protein: CASSINRGLRETQYF.

The chain is built from TRBV9 and TRBJ2-7, with 7 bases that match TRBD1. Trimming at V came to 3 bases and at J to 6 bases, leaving 12 bases not matched to a gene. CDR1 SGDLS and CDR2 YYNGEE come from the germline V gene. The CDR3 loop spans 15 amino acids. The CDR3 region has the DNA TGTGCCAGCAGCGCCCCCGGGACAGCGAGGCGCGAGCAGTACTTC. Protein sequence: CASSAPGTARREQYF.

J is TRBJ1-1 and V is TRBV6-2 or TRBV6-3; 10 bases agree with TRBD1. Germline loops: CDR1 MNHEY, CDR2 SVGEGT. V shed 7 bases and J 1 base; nucleotides not matched to a gene: 6. This CDR3 comprises 15 residues. This CDR3 reads CASNPRQGANTEAFF. In DNA, the CDR3 is TGTGCCAGCAACCCGCGACAGGGGGCGAACACTGAAGCTTTCTTT.

This clonotype was picked up many times. The chain uses TRBV5-1 and TRBJ2-3, with a possible D match to TRBD1 (5 bases). Deletions cut 4 bases from V and 2 bases from J, with 14 bases between. Germline CDR1 reads SGHRS; CDR2 reads YFSETQ. This CDR3 region has 15 residues. The CDR3 protein is CASSLGVAFTDTQYF. The DNA of the CDR3 is TGCGCCAGCAGCCTAGGGGTAGCCTTCACAGATACGCAGTATTTT.

In this sample, this clonotype turned up a few times. V usage is TRBV13 and J usage is TRBJ2-1; D is uncertain. Germline V lookup: CDR1 PRHDT, CDR2 FYEKMQ (reference sequence). This CDR3 spans 14 amino acids. Trimming pared 2 bases from V and 6 bases from J, leaving 11 bases between. CDR3 DNA sequence: TGTGCCAGCAGCTTAAGAGGATTCCCCAATGAGCAGTTCTTC. Residues: CASSLRGFPNEQFF.

The chain employs TRBV10-3 and TRBJ2-3; D is unresolved. The CDR3 runs to 11 residues. CDR1 ENHRY and CDR2 SYGVKD come from the germline V gene. Trimming left V 8 bases short and J 2 bases short, with 5 bases between. The DNA of the CDR3 is TGTGCCATCGGGTACACAGATACGCAGTATTTT. Amino acid sequence: CAIGYTDTQYF.

This clonotype has just a few counts. The rearrangement joins TRBV18 to TRBJ2-3; TRBD2 agrees at 8 bases. CDR1 and CDR2 (germline): KGHSH, LQKENI. This CDR3 is built from 17 residues. V lost 0 bases to trimming and J lost 2 bases; unmatched junction nucleotides: 7. The CDR3 sequence: CASSPPLRGELTDTQYF. The CDR3 coding sequence is TGTGCCAGCTCACCACCTTTGCGGGGGGAGCTCACAGATACGCAGTATTTT.

This clonotype showed up many times. This rearrangement joins TRBV12-3 or TRBV12-4 to TRBJ2-7, with a weak D call TRBD2 (5 bases). The CDR3 consists of 11 residues. Trimming shortened V by 5 bases and J by 6 bases, and 8 bases separated the two germline ends. CDR3 amino acids: CASSEGGEQYF. The CDR3 region has the DNA TGTGCCAGCAGTGAGGGTGGCGAGCAGTACTTC.

V gene TRBV5-1 combines with J gene TRBJ1-2, with unresolved D. V was trimmed by 0 bases and J by 3 bases, leaving 12 bases between them. Germline V gene sequence: CDR1 SGHRS, CDR2 YFSETQ. CDR3 length: 15 amino acids. CDR3 sequence: CASSLATGSDYGYTF. Written as DNA, the CDR3 is TGCGCCAGCAGCTTGGCAACGGGGTCGGACTATGGCTACACCTTC.

The V gene is TRBV6-2 or TRBV6-3, the J gene TRBJ2-7; D unclear. Between the trimmed V and J ends, which lost 4 bases and 7 bases, there was a span of 11 bases. The CDR3 has 12 residues. The V gene's germline CDR1 is MNHEY and CDR2 SVGEGT. DNA for the CDR3: TGTGCCAGCAGTTCGCAGGACGCGGAGCAGTACTTC. Its protein product is CASSSQDAEQYF.

This rearrangement joins TRBV18 to TRBJ1-2; D is ambiguous. With 3 bases removed from V and 3 bases from J, the gap between germline ends came to 14 bases. Per the germline V gene, CDR1 is KGHSH and CDR2 is LQKENI. The CDR3 covers 15 residues. The DNA of the CDR3 is TGTGCCAGCTCACCCAAAGGCGGGGAGGACTATGGCTACACCTTC. It is translated as CASSPKGGEDYGYTF. The variable domain in full, completed from reference TRBV18 and TRBJ1-2, reads NAGVMQNPRHLVRRRGQEARLRCSPMKGHSHVYWYRQLPEEGLKFMVYLQKENIIDESGMPKERFSAEFPKEGPSILRIQQVVRGDSAAYFCASSPKGGEDYGYTFGSGTRLTVV.

The table lists this clonotype with many counts. This sequence joins TRBV7-9 and TRBJ2-2; unclear D gene. The CDR3 contains 14 residues. The V gene's germline CDR1 is SEHNR and CDR2 FQNEAQ (reference sequence). V gave up 3 bases and J gave up 7 bases, with 12 bases separating them. The CDR3 coding sequence is TGTGCCAGCAGCTTGGGGAAAAAGGTCGGGGAGCTGTTTTTT. It is translated as CASSLGKKVGELFF.

The sample holds many counts of this clonotype. The rearrangement links TRBV2 to TRBJ2-7, with D possibly TRBD2 on 6 matching bases. Trimming shortened V by 6 bases and J by 0 bases, and 9 bases separated the two germline ends. CDR1 and CDR2 from the germline V gene are SNHLY and FYNNEI. The CDR3 spans 13 residues. The DNA of the CDR3 is TGTGCCAGCAGGGGGGGTCCCTCCTACGAGCAGTACTTC. Translating it yields CASRGGPSYEQYF.

CDR3: CASSQGRVRGQETQYF. The DNA of the CDR3 is TGTGCCAGCAGCCAAGGACGTGTCAGGGGGCAAGAGACCCAGTACTTC. The chain employs TRBV14 and TRBJ2-5; the match to TRBD1 covers 7 bases. Trimming took 1 base from V and 2 from J; bases not matched to a gene: 7. The CDR3 runs to 16 residues. Germline V gene data show CDR1 as SGHDN and CDR2 as FVKESK.

This clonotype was observed a few times. The rearrangement joins TRBV5-6 to TRBJ2-7; weak D call: TRBD2 (5 bases). Deletions cut 4 bases from V and 6 bases from J, with 20 bases between. The CDR3 is made up of 15 amino acids. From germline, CDR1 is SGHDT and CDR2 YYEEEE. In nucleotides, the CDR3 is TGTGCCAGCAGCCCCCCCGGTGGGAGAAACGGCGAGCAGTACTTC. Protein: CASSPPGGRNGEQYF.

This CDR3 reads CASSPGGRDTQYF. Here the CDR3 DNA reads TGTGCCAGCAGTCCGGGGGGGCGGGATACGCAGTATTTT. The chain joins TRBV12-3 or TRBV12-4 to TRBJ2-3, with 8 nucleotides matching TRBD2. The V and J ends lost 5 bases and 6 bases, in that order; junction bases with no gene match: 4. The CDR3 totals 13 residues.

In the case of this clonotype: Mismatch with germline at one junction end may stem from a read error. The V call is TRBV11-2, the J call TRBJ2-7; maybe TRBD1 (5 bases). Germline V lookup: CDR1 SGHAT, CDR2 FQNNGV. The CDR3 runs 14 residues. The CDR3 spells CASNLDSFGYEQYF. As DNA, the CDR3 is TGTGCCAGCAACTTAGACAGTTTTGGGTACGAGCAGTACTTC.

This clonotype was counted only a few times. The CDR3: CASAPVGLGYTF. CDR3 nucleotide sequence: TGTGCCAGCGCGCCTGTCGGGCTTGGCTACACCTTC. The V gene is TRBV6-5, the J gene TRBJ1-2; no reliable D call. The CDR3 has 12 amino acids. Trimming left V 8 bases short and J 7 bases short, with 14 bases between. CDR1 MNHEY and CDR2 SVGAGI come from the germline V gene.

This clonotype was recorded at least ten times. The V and J genes are TRBV12-3 or TRBV12-4 and TRBJ2-3, with D tentatively TRBD2 (5 bases). This CDR3 contains 14 residues. V dropped 3 bases and J dropped 0 bases, with 7 bases sitting between them. CDR3 sequence reads: CASSFGGSTDTQYF. The DNA of the CDR3 is TGTGCCAGCAGTTTCGGAGGCAGCACAGATACGCAGTATTTT.

This clonotype was counted a few times. This chain connects TRBV7-9 to TRBJ2-1; maybe TRBD1 (6 bases). V lost 3 bases, J lost 7 bases, and 25 bases lay in between. CDR3 length: 18 amino acids. The germline CDR1 and CDR2 sequences are SEHNR and FQNEAQ (reference sequence). CDR3 nucleotides: TGTGCCAGCAGCTTGAGGGTGCCCGGACAGTCGGTGGGGAATGAGCAGTTCTTC. It yields the protein CASSLRVPGQSVGNEQFF. Based on the CDR3 plus reference TRBV7-9 and TRBJ2-1, the full variable domain is DTGVSQNPRHKITKRGQNVTFRCDPISEHNRLYWYRQTLGQGPEFLTYFQNEAQLEKSRLLSDRFSAERPKGSFSTLEIQRTEQGDSAMYLCASSLRVPGQSVGNEQFFGPGTRLTVL.

This clonotype showed up many times. The chain combines TRBV10-3 with TRBJ1-2; 11 bases match TRBD1. Per germline, CDR1 ENHRY and CDR2 SYGVKD. The CDR3 has 16 residues. J gave up 5 bases and V 3 bases, and 8 bases lay outside the gene matches. This CDR3 reads CAISDRGTGGRYGYTF. The CDR3 nucleotides read TGTGCCATCAGTGATCGCGGGACAGGGGGAAGGTATGGCTACACCTTC.

This clonotype was seen a few times. The chain recombines TRBV2 with TRBJ2-3, with D tentatively TRBD2 (5 bases). V was cut by 9 bases and J by 5 bases, with 12 bases left in between. CDR3 length equals 12 residues. Germline lookup yields CDR1 SNHLY and CDR2 FYNNEI. CDR3 amino acids: CASRLLGDTQYF. As DNA, the CDR3 is TGTGCCAGTCGACTACTGGGAGATACGCAGTATTTT. Combining the CDR3 with reference TRBV2 and TRBJ2-3 gives the whole variable domain EPEVTQTPSHQVTQMGQEVILRCVPISNHLYFYWYRQILGQKVEFLVSFYNNEISEKSEIFDDQFSVERPDGSNFTLKIRSTKLEDSAMYFCASRLLGDTQYFGPGTRLTVL.